Each of the 4 T cell receptor beta chains below was sequenced from the same sample in a study of PD-L1 blockade in urothelial cancer. Data came from immunoSEQ multiplex PCR; TCRdb stores just in-frame clones and leaves some out. The sample carries roughly 44,000 clones, around 80% recorded once. The sequencing here drew on PBMCs, taken around atezolizumab (anti-PD-L1) treatment. These receptors came from a man between 65 and 85 years old with urothelial cancer.

The gene calls are TRBV10-3 and TRBJ1-5; 7 bases line up with TRBD1. Per germline, CDR1 ENHRY and CDR2 SYGVKD. The CDR3 length is 16 residues. V was pared by 0 bases and J by 2 bases, with 4 bases of the junction left unmatched. The CDR3 loop is CAISESGGLRNQPQHF. CDR3 coding DNA: TGTGCCATCAGTGAGTCAGGGGGCTTGCGCAATCAGCCCCAGCATTTT.

The chain is built from TRBV6-5 and TRBJ2-1; D is undetermined. This CDR3 contains 13 residues. In germline, CDR1 is MNHEY, CDR2 SVGAGI. Trimming took off 2 bases at V and 5 bases at J, with 7 bases between the two ends. DNA for the CDR3: TGTGCCAGCAGTTACGGAGCCAACAATGAGCAGTTCTTC. It specifies CASSYGANNEQFF.

The chain carries TRBV2 and TRBJ1-6, with D perhaps TRBD1 (5 bases). Per germline, CDR1 SNHLY and CDR2 FYNNEI. Trimming left V 5 bases short and J 0 bases short, with 8 bases between. The CDR3 runs 15 residues. The CDR3 is CASSPTDSYNSPLHF. The CDR3 DNA follows: TGTGCCAGCAGTCCGACAGACTCCTATAATTCACCCCTCCACTTT.

The rearrangement joins TRBV6-5 to TRBJ1-1; 8 nucleotides align to TRBD1. CDR1 is MNHEY, CDR2 SVGAGI, per germline. The CDR3 is 14 amino acids. J was trimmed by 4 bases and V by 5 bases; bases with no gene match: 6. In nucleotides, the CDR3 is TGTGCCAGCAGTAAAGGACAGGGCCGCACTGAAGCTTTCTTT. Translation: CASSKGQGRTEAFF.